Below are 26 T cell receptor beta chains sequenced from a single sample in a study of Graves' ophthalmopathy and Graves' hyperthyroidism. Transcripts of RNA were the source for amplifying TCR beta CDR3 regions. RT-PCR in the first round used HTBI primers; a second-round multiplex PCR followed. TCRdb used MiXCR to reprocess the multiplex PCR reads, holding one entry per CDR3 protein. The table records more than 1,000,000 distinct CDR3 sequences, about two fifths of them present only once. Sequenced input: peripheral blood or thyroid tissue (not recorded which). These receptors all come from an adult man with Graves' hyperthyroidism.

A note on this clonotype: This may come from a read error, since a much larger clone is one base off. The chain is built from TRBV12-3 or TRBV12-4 and TRBJ1-1; 8 bases fit TRBD1. This CDR3 region has 13 residues. Losses at the gene ends were 7 bases for V and 11 bases for J; bases not matched to a gene: 12. This CDR3 reads CASKGQGAGYAFF. The CDR3 DNA follows: TGTGCCAGCAAGGGGCAGGGGGCAGGATACGCTTTCTTT.

This clonotype has more than one count but fewer than ten. The chain couples TRBV2 to TRBJ1-4; 8 bases align to TRBD1. Trimming removed 6 bases from V and 5 bases from J; junction bases left unmatched: 8. This CDR3 is 15 amino acids long. CDR1 SNHLY and CDR2 FYNNEI come from the germline V gene. The CDR3 protein is CASSAGQGGNEKLFF. CDR3 bases: TGTGCCAGCAGCGCTGGACAGGGAGGGAATGAAAAACTGTTTTTT.

This clonotype has only a few counts. The chain couples TRBV3-1 to TRBJ2-7; D remains unclear. Germline V lookup: CDR1 LGHDT, CDR2 YNNKEL (reference sequence). CDR3 length: 13 amino acids. V lost 1 base and J 7 bases, leaving 11 bases between the germline ends. In DNA, the CDR3 is TGTGCCAGCAGCCAAGGCCCCCACGGAGAGCAGTACTTC. This translates into CASSQGPHGEQYF.

This clonotype was observed at least ten times. This chain joins TRBV7-8 and TRBJ2-2; the match to TRBD1 covers 7 bases. The germline gives CDR1 SGHVS, CDR2 FQNEAQ. The length of the CDR3 is 15 residues. The V and J ends lost 0 bases and 4 bases, in that order; junction bases with no gene match: 2. Written as DNA, the CDR3 is TGTGCCAGCAGCTTAGCGCACAGGGGCACCGGGGAGCTGTTTTTT. Its translation: CASSLAHRGTGELFF.

This clonotype came up many times. This chain links TRBV19 with TRBJ1-1, with D unresolved. CDR1 is LNHDA, CDR2 SQIVND, per germline (reference sequence). The CDR3 extends over 13 amino acids. V lost 7 bases, J lost 4 bases, and 13 bases lay in between. CDR3 DNA: TGTGCCAGTAAGCGGGAGGGCGCCACTGAAGCTTTCTTT. Protein sequence: CASKREGATEAFF.

This clonotype has at least ten counts. This chain connects TRBV10-3 to TRBJ1-5; D remains ambiguous. This CDR3 has 12 amino acids. Germline CDR1 ENHRY, CDR2 SYGVKD. The V end lost 10 bases, the J end lost 0 bases, and 7 bases lay between the germline ends. The CDR3 loop reads CATRNSNQPQHF. The CDR3 DNA reads TGTGCCACCAGGAATAGCAATCAGCCCCAGCATTTT.

This clonotype was observed many times. The chain links TRBV7-2 to TRBJ1-5; D remains unclear. V was cut by 1 base and J by 6 bases, with 7 bases left in between. Looked up from germline, CDR1 is SGHTA and CDR2 is FQGNSA. CDR3 length: 13 residues. Here the CDR3 reads CASSLVFGQPQHF. In nucleotides, the CDR3 is TGTGCCAGCAGCTTAGTCTTTGGTCAGCCCCAGCATTTT.

Concerning this clonotype itself: Compared with germline, one end of the junction differs, possibly owing to a read error. The rearrangement uses TRBV10-2 and TRBJ1-1, with unresolved D. The CDR3 sequence is 12 residues long. CDR1 and CDR2 from the germline V gene are WSHSY and SAAADI. DNA for the CDR3: TGCGCCAGCAGTGCTAGGCACACTGAGGCTTTCTTT. This translates into CASSARHTEAFF.

This clonotype was seen at least ten times. This chain links TRBV24-1 with TRBJ1-3; D is undetermined. This CDR3 contains 13 residues. V was clipped by 9 bases and J by 0 bases, with 8 bases between them. Germline-derived CDR1 and CDR2 are KGHDR and SFDVKD. CDR3 DNA sequence: TGTGCCACCGGAGATAGCTCTGGAAACACCATATATTTT. This gives the protein CATGDSSGNTIYF.

This clonotype was detected many times. J is TRBJ1-6 and V is TRBV7-2; D might be TRBD1 (5 bases). Trimming removed 0 bases at V and 8 bases at J, with 14 bases between. The CDR3 length is 16 residues. Germline CDR1 reads SGHTA; CDR2 reads FQGNSA. CDR3: CASSLARDWEDSPLHF. The CDR3 nucleotides are TGTGCCAGCAGCTTAGCGCGGGACTGGGAGGATTCACCCCTCCACTTT.

This rearrangement joins TRBV30 to TRBJ2-5; 7 positions match TRBD2. CDR3 length equals 16 residues. Trimming cost V 0 bases and J 1 base; bases outside gene matches: 8. CDR1 and CDR2 from the germline V gene are GTSNPN and SVGIG (reference sequence). The CDR3 protein is CAWSVRLAAPQETQYF. Here the CDR3 DNA reads TGTGCCTGGAGTGTACGTCTAGCGGCCCCCCAAGAGACCCAGTACTTC.

This chain joins TRBV20-1 and TRBJ2-7; TRBD2 matches 12 bases. V lost 6 bases and J lost 9; bases outside the gene matches: 12. This CDR3 is 14 amino acids long. The germline gives CDR1 DFQATT, CDR2 SNEGSKA (reference sequence). CDR3 DNA sequence: TGCAGTGCCATGGTGGGACTAGCGGGTGTTTGGCAGTACTTC. Amino acids: CSAMVGLAGVWQYF.

This rearrangement joins TRBV19 to TRBJ1-1; D is undetermined. Between the trimmed V and J ends, which lost 3 bases and 4 bases, there was a span of 12 bases. Germline CDR1 reads LNHDA; CDR2 reads SQIVND (reference sequence). This CDR3 has 14 residues. In DNA, the CDR3 is TGTGCCAGTAGTATGCGCCGGGGTGGCACTGAAGCTTTCTTT. Translated, it gives CASSMRRGGTEAFF. The whole variable domain, remainder taken from reference TRBV19 and TRBJ1-1, is DGGITQSPKYLFRKEGQNVTLSCEQNLNHDAMYWYRQDPGQGLRLIYYSQIVNDFQKGDIAEGYSVSREKKESFPLTVTSAQKNPTAFYLCASSMRRGGTEAFFGQGTRLTVV.

This clonotype came up a few times. The chain recombines TRBV30 with TRBJ1-4; possible D gene TRBD1, 6 bases. V was pared by 2 bases and J by 1 base, with 20 bases between. The CDR3 is 18 residues long. CDR1 and CDR2 (germline): GTSNPN, SVGIG (reference sequence). CDR3 in amino acids: CAWSLRQAMSGTNEKLFF. As DNA, the CDR3 is TGTGCCTGGAGTCTACGACAGGCCATGTCCGGAACTAATGAAAAACTGTTTTTT.

The chain links TRBV25-1 to TRBJ2-6; TRBD2 matches 8 bases. Germline V CDR1 and CDR2: MGHDK, SYGVNS. The CDR3 has 17 residues. J lost 4 bases, V lost 3 bases, and 8 bases had no gene match. CDR3 sequence reads: CASSDAGGVSGANVLTF. The CDR3 region has the DNA TGTGCCAGCAGTGATGCGGGAGGTGTCTCCGGGGCCAACGTCCTGACTTTC.

In this sample, this clonotype turned up many times. The rearrangement uses TRBV9 and TRBJ2-5, with a possible D match to TRBD1 (5 bases). Per germline, CDR1 SGDLS and CDR2 YYNGEE. The V end was cut by 1 base, the J end by 2 bases, with 12 bases between. The CDR3 runs to 15 residues. CDR3 bases: TGTGCCAGCAGCGTATCCCAGGGCGAGCAAGAGACCCAGTACTTC. Translated, it gives CASSVSQGEQETQYF.

The chain couples TRBV19 to TRBJ1-1; no clear D. Trimming cost V 9 bases and J 5 bases, with 16 bases left between them. There are 13 residues in the CDR3. The germline V gene encodes CDR1 LNHDA and CDR2 SQIVND (reference sequence). The CDR3 loop reads CASPPGSGTEAFF. The DNA of the CDR3 is TGTGCCAGCCCTCCGGGGAGTGGAACTGAAGCTTTCTTT.

This chain uses TRBV9 with TRBJ1-5; D is undetermined. The CDR3 sequence is 16 residues long. The V gene lost 0 bases and the J gene lost 2 bases, with 12 bases spanning the gap. In germline, CDR1 is SGDLS, CDR2 YYNGEE. This CDR3 reads CASSVEQPRGNQPQHF. CDR3 nucleotides: TGTGCCAGCAGCGTAGAACAGCCTAGAGGCAATCAGCCCCAGCATTTT.

Many counts were recorded for this clonotype. The chain recombines TRBV7-6 with TRBJ1-2, with no clear D. CDR3 length: 16 residues. Germline CDR1 and CDR2: SGHVS and FNYEAQ. The germline V and J ends were trimmed by 7 bases and 8 bases, with 26 bases remaining between them. The CDR3 here is CASTDMAHAFSIGYTF. CDR3 DNA: TGTGCCAGCACAGACATGGCCCATGCGTTTTCGATCGGCTACACCTTC.

To note about this clonotype: Being one base from a much bigger clone, this may be a read error. The V gene is TRBV15, the J gene TRBJ2-2; 7 bases map to TRBD1. The CDR3 runs 16 residues. CDR1 and CDR2 (germline): LNHNV, YYDKDF (reference sequence). With 1 base clipped from V and 1 base from J, the junction kept 3 bases outside the gene matches. The CDR3 is CATSRGAGGNTGELFF. The DNA for the CDR3 is TGTGCCACCAGCAGAGGGGCAGGGGGGAACACCGGGGAGCTGTTTTTT.

This clonotype was seen just once. The rearrangement links TRBV6-5 to TRBJ1-5; D is ambiguous. CDR3 length equals 14 residues. The V gene lost 0 bases and the J gene lost 6 bases, with 9 bases spanning the gap. Germline V lookup: CDR1 MNHEY, CDR2 SVGAGI. CDR3 in amino acids: CASSYSGDSQPQHF. The CDR3 nucleotides are TGTGCCAGCAGTTACTCGGGTGATAGTCAGCCCCAGCATTTT.

Remarks on this clonotype: This may arise from a read error, as a much more abundant clone is one base away. The chain uses TRBV7-2 and TRBJ1-2; D is perhaps TRBD1 (5 bases). In germline, CDR1 is SGHTA, CDR2 FQGNSA. The CDR3 is made up of 17 amino acids. V was shortened by 5 bases and J by 6 bases, with 25 bases between the two germline ends. The CDR3 reads CASSPHAGGSRGDGYTF. Written as DNA, the CDR3 is TGTGCCAGCAGCCCACACGCGGGGGGTTCTCGAGGGGATGGCTACACCTTC.

This chain links TRBV7-7 with TRBJ2-2, with no clear D. This CDR3 comprises 14 residues. The V gene's germline CDR1 is SSHAT and CDR2 FNYEAQ (reference sequence). V was clipped by 4 bases and J by 7 bases, with 13 bases between them. CDR3 in amino acids: CASSSDLQSGELFF. CDR3 DNA: TGTGCCAGCAGCTCAGATTTACAGAGCGGGGAGCTGTTTTTT.

This clonotype was counted at least ten times. The V and J genes are TRBV10-3 and TRBJ2-5, with D possibly matching TRBD2 (6 bases). Per the germline V gene, CDR1 is ENHRY and CDR2 is SYGVKD. CDR3 length: 14 amino acids. V lost 4 bases, J lost 0 bases, and 9 bases lay in between. The CDR3 loop reads CAISVGGNQETQYF. The CDR3 nucleotides are TGTGCCATCAGTGTTGGCGGGAACCAAGAGACCCAGTACTTC.

Ten or more counts support this clonotype. The chain couples TRBV29-1 to TRBJ2-7; D may be TRBD2 (6 bases). CDR3 length equals 13 residues. Germline V CDR1 and CDR2: SQVTM, ANQGSEA. V dropped 7 bases and J dropped 5 bases, with 18 bases sitting between them. CDR3 region: CSGRDSAFDEQYF. In nucleotides, the CDR3 is TGCAGCGGACGGGACTCCGCCTTTGACGAGCAGTACTTC.

The CDR3 DNA sequence: TGTGCCAGCAGCAACCCGGGACAGGGGCTTGATGGCTACACCTTC. Amino acid sequence: CASSNPGQGLDGYTF. The chain links TRBV7-2 to TRBJ1-2; TRBD1 matches at 10 bases. V lost 5 bases to trimming and J lost 6 bases; unmatched junction nucleotides: 9. Germline lookup yields CDR1 SGHTA and CDR2 FQGNSA. The CDR3 spans 15 residues.